This TCR beta chain was retrieved from a study of T cell changes during pregnancy in multiple sclerosis. The protocol was immunoSEQ multiplex PCR, while the TCRdb copy is restricted to in-frame clones and leaves out a portion. The data show 35,000 to 45,000 clones, with roughly 91% seen just once and 0.55% to 0.6% held by the top ten. After removal of 2 bases from V and 5 bases from J, the junction contained 4 bases not matched to a gene. The CDR3 totals 14 residues. Germline V gene lookup returns CDR1 SGHRS and CDR2 YFSETQ. The sample consisted of CD4+ T cells from peripheral blood mononuclear cells, taken in the first trimester of pregnancy. The chain couples TRBV5-1 to TRBJ1-1, with TRBD1 identical over 9 bases. The source is a female donor with multiple sclerosis, enrolled in a pregnancy study. CDR3 coding DNA: TGCGCCAGCAGCTTAGGGACAGGGAATACTGAAGCTTTCTTT. Its protein is CASSLGTGNTEAFF.